The source of this T cell receptor (beta chain) is a study of regulatory T cells in long-lasting Graves disease. Overall study context: Duration of antithyroid drug therapy among newly diagnosed Graves' patients was under 3 months.

As to time point: newly diagnosed GD, antithyroid drugs for less than 3 months. The TCR library was made from RNA that had been extracted from PBMCs in TRIzol. Turning to this clonotype: Its antigen is not known.

General study results and limits: There was favoring of TRBV28, TRBJ1-2 and TRBJ2-5 in persistent disease.

Both iRepertoire HTBI primers and Arm-PCR of CDR3 regions were used to build the TCR beta libraries. TCRdb re-called the multiplex PCR reads through MiXCR, storing one row per CDR3 protein. The sample has fewer than 550,000 distinct CDR3 sequences; 16% are singletons. J lost 6 bases, V lost 4 bases, and 10 bases had no gene match. CDR3 size: 15 residues. Germline V CDR1 and CDR2: MDHEN, SYDVKM. The same data also went into a second study, on T cells in Graves' hyperthyroidism and ophthalmopathy. As that report states: The study defined stable Graves' hyperthyroidism as no ophthalmopathy progression within 18 months. Ophthalmopathy prediction by the model preceded onset by a median roughly 6 months.

The V gene is TRBV28, the J gene TRBJ2-7; the match to TRBD1 covers 9 bases. The sample was peripheral blood mononuclear cells (PBMCs), taken at new diagnosis, from a patient treated with antithyroid drugs. This sequence originates from a woman aged 40-65 years with Graves disease. CDR3: CASSSAGTGKGEQYF. The CDR3 DNA reads TGTGCCAGCAGTTCAGCCGGGACAGGGAAGGGCGAGCAGTACTTC.